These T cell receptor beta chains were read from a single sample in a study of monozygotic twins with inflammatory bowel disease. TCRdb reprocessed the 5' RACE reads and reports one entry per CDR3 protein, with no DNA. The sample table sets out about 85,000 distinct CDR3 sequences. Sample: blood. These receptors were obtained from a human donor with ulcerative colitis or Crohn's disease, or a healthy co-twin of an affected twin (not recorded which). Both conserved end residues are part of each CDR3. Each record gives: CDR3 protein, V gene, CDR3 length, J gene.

CDR3: CASSRGGGTVYEQYF
V: TRBV5-6
length: 15
J: TRBJ2-7

CDR3: CASSARAGAAEQYF
V: TRBV9
length: 14
J: TRBJ2-7

CDR3: CASSLGARSPLHF
V: TRBV5-1
length: 13
J: TRBJ1-6

CDR3: CSARRGEQPQHF
V: TRBV20-1
length: 12
J: TRBJ1-5

CDR3: CASSLGDRGDTQYF
V: TRBV5-1
length: 14
J: TRBJ2-3

CDR3: CASSLRAQNTEAFF
V: TRBV4-2
length: 14
J: TRBJ1-1

CDR3: CASSLDFLNYGYTF
V: TRBV5-8
length: 14
J: TRBJ1-2

CDR3: CASTPQSSSYNSPLHF
V: TRBV5-6
length: 16
J: TRBJ1-6

CDR3: CSASDTSRSYEQYF
V: TRBV20-1
length: 14
J: TRBJ2-7

CDR3: CASNYRNTEAFF
V: TRBV19
length: 12
J: TRBJ1-1

CDR3: CASSFAGLAGQETQYF
V: TRBV5-1
length: 16
J: TRBJ2-5

CDR3: CAIKQGVGQPQHF
V: TRBV10-3
length: 13
J: TRBJ1-5

CDR3: CASSLLGADTQYF
V: TRBV5-1
length: 13
J: TRBJ2-3

CDR3: CSGSVQSNTEAFF
V: TRBV20-1
length: 13
J: TRBJ1-1

CDR3: CASSLNSYEQYF
V: TRBV5-5
length: 12
J: TRBJ2-7

CDR3: CASSPFGGAASTDTQYF
V: TRBV18
length: 17
J: TRBJ2-3